One sample yielded the 10 T cell receptor beta chains listed below, sequenced in a study of cytomegalovirus exposure and HLA in healthy donors. Primers for the PCR totalled 60 Vbeta and 13 Jbeta. The protocol was immunoSEQ multiplex PCR, while the TCRdb copy is restricted to in-frame clones and leaves out a portion. The data show about 160,000 clones, approximately 88% seen once. The specimen sequenced was PBMCs. These receptors came from a young woman in good health and CMV-seronegative.

The chain uses TRBV6-1 and TRBJ2-7; 10 positions agree with TRBD2. The CDR3 contains 15 residues. Germline CDR1 reads MNHNS; CDR2 reads SASEGT. Trimming cost V 6 bases and J 5 bases; bases outside gene matches: 10. The DNA for the CDR3 is TGTGCCAGCAGGGCCGGACTAGCGGCAGGGGACGAGCAGTACTTC. This codes for CASRAGLAAGDEQYF.

The CDR3 DNA sequence: TGTGCCAGCAGCTTAGAAGCGGCGACTAGCTCTGGGGCCAACGTCCTGACTTTC. Encoded protein: CASSLEAATSSGANVLTF. The chain uses TRBV7-2 and TRBJ2-6, with TRBD2 as a possible D gene (6 bases). This CDR3 spans 18 amino acids. CDR1 and CDR2 (germline): SGHTA, FQGNSA. Trimming removed 1 base at V and 0 bases at J, with 13 bases between.

V is TRBV14 and J is TRBJ2-1, with D tentatively TRBD1 (5 bases). There are 16 residues in the CDR3. CDR1 is SGHDN and CDR2 is FVKESK in the germline V gene. Trimming shortened V by 0 bases and J by 5 bases, and 14 bases separated the two germline ends. CDR3 bases: TGTGCCAGCAGCCAAGAGGCCGCCCTGGGGCACAATGAGCAGTTCTTC. Translating it yields CASSQEAALGHNEQFF. The full variable domain, completed using reference TRBV14 and TRBJ2-1, is EAGVTQFPSHSVIEKGQTVTLRCDPISGHDNLYWYRRVMGKEIKFLLHFVKESKQDESGMPNNRFLAERTGGTYSTLKVQPAELEDSGVYFCASSQEAALGHNEQFFGPGTRLTVL.

This chain's CDR3 is CASRGGEAYPTEAFF. The CDR3 DNA sequence: TGTGCCAGTAGGGGGGGAGAGGCTTATCCCACTGAAGCTTTCTTT. V is TRBV19 and J is TRBJ1-1; D is perhaps TRBD1 (5 bases). Germline loops: CDR1 LNHDA, CDR2 SQIVND (reference sequence). V dropped 6 bases and J dropped 4 bases, with 18 bases sitting between them. This CDR3 region has 15 residues.

V gene TRBV6-6 combines with J gene TRBJ2-7, with D uncertain. Looked up from germline, CDR1 is MNHNY and CDR2 is SVGAGI (reference sequence). The CDR3 totals 12 residues. Trimming shortened V by 1 base and J by 5 bases, and 6 bases separated the two germline ends. The CDR3 nucleotides read TGTGCCAGCAGTTACTTGGAGCACGAGCAGTACTTC. This sequence encodes CASSYLEHEQYF.

The CDR3: CASSLDGVGGYTF. The CDR3 nucleotides read TGCGCCAGCAGCTTGGACGGGGTCGGTGGCTACACCTTC. V and J are TRBV5-1 and TRBJ1-2; D unresolved. The CDR3 is 13 residues long. Germline-derived CDR1 and CDR2 are SGHRS and YFSETQ. The V end lost 0 bases, the J end lost 7 bases, and 10 bases lay between the germline ends.

The rearrangement joins TRBV7-9 to TRBJ1-3; 7 bases line up with TRBD1. The CDR3 loop spans 17 amino acids. The trim removed 1 base at V and 2 bases at J, leaving 8 bases unmatched. Germline V CDR1 and CDR2: SEHNR, FQNEAQ (reference sequence). In DNA, the CDR3 is TGTGCCAGCAGCTTAGGAGACAGGGCCTTGGCTGGAAACACCATATATTTT. Its translation is CASSLGDRALAGNTIYF.

CDR3 amino acids: CASSSPPGNQPQHF. In DNA, the CDR3 is TGTGCCAGCAGTTCCCCCCCGGGAAATCAGCCCCAGCATTTT. This chain joins TRBV28 and TRBJ1-5; D gene uncertain. V shed 4 bases and J shed 4 bases, with 11 bases lying between them. Germline V gives CDR1 MDHEN, CDR2 SYDVKM. This CDR3 spans 14 amino acids.

This chain connects TRBV19 to TRBJ1-1; D is uncertain. Germline V gives CDR1 LNHDA, CDR2 SQIVND (reference sequence). The CDR3 is made up of 15 amino acids. The ends were cut back, 5 bases at V and 4 bases at J, with 17 bases in the middle. CDR3 coding DNA: TGTGCCAGTAGTCGGGGTCCTACCCTGGGCACTGAAGCTTTCTTT. Its translation is CASSRGPTLGTEAFF.

This chain connects TRBV6-5 to TRBJ2-1; 8 positions match TRBD2. The germline V gene has CDR1 MNHEY and CDR2 SVGAGI. The J segment lost 6 bases and the V segment lost 3 bases, leaving 4 bases of the junction unmatched. The CDR3 is 14 residues long. Here the CDR3 reads CASSYGLAGNEQFF. CDR3 in DNA: TGTGCCAGCAGTTATGGTCTAGCGGGCAATGAGCAGTTCTTC.